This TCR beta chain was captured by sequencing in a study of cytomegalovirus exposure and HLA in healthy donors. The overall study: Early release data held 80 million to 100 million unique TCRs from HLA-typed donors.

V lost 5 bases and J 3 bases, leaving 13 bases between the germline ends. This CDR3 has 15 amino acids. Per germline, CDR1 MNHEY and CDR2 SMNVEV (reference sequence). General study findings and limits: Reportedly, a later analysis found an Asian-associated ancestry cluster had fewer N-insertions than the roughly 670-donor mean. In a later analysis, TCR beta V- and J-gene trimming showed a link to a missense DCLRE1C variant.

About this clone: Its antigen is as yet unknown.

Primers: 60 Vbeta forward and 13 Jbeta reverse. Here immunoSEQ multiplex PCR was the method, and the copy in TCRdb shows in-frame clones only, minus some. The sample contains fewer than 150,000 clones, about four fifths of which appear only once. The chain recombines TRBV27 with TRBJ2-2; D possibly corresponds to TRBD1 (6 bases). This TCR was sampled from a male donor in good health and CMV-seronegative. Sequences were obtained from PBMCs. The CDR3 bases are TGTGCCAGCAGTCCACAGGGTCGCGACACCGGGGAGCTGTTTTTT. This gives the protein CASSPQGRDTGELFF.